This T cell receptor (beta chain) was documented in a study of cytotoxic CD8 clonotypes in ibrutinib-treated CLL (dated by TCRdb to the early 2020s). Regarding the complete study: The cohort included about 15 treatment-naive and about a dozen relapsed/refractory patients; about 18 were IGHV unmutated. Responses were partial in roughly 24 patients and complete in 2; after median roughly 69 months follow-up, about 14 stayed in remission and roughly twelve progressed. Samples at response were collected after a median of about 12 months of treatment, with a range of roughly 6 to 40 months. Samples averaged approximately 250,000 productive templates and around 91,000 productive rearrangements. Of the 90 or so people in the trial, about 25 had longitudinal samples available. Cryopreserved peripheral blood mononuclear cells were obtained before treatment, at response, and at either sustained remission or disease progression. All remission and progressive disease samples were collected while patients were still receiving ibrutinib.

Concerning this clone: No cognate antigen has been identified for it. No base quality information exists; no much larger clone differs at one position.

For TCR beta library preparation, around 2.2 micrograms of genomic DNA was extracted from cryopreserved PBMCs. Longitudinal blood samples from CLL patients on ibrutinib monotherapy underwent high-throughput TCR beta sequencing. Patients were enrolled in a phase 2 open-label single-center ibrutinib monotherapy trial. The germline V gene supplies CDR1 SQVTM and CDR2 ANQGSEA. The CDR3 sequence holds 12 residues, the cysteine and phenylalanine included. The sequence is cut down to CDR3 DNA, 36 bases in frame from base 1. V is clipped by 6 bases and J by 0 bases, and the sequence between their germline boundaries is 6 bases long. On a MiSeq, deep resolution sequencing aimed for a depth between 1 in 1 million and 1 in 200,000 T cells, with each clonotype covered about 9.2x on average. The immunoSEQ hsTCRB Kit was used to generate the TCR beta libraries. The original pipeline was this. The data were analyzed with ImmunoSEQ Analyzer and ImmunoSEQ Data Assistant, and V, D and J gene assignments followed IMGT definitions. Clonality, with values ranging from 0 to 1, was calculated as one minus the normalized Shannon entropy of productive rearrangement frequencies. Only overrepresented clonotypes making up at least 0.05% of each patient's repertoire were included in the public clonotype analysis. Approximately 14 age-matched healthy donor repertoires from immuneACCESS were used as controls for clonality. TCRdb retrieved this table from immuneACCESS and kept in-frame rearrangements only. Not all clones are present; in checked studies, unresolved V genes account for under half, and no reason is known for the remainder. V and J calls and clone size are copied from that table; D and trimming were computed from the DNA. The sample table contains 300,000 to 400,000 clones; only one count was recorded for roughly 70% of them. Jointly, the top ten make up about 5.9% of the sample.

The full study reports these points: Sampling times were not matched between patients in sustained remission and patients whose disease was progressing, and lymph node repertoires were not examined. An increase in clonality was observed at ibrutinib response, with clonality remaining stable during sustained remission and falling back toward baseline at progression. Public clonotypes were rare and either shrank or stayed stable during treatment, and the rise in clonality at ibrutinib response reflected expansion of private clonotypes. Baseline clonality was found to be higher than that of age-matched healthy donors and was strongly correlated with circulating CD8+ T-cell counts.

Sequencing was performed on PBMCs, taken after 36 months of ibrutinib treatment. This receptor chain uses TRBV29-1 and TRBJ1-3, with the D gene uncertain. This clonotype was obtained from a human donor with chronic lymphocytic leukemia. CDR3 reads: CSVTLSGNTIYF. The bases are TGCAGCGTGACCCTCTCTGGAAACACCATATATTTT. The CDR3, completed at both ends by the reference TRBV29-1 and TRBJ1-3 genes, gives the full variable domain SAVISQKPSRDICQRGTSLTIQCQVDSQVTMMFWYRQQPGQSLTLIATANQGSEATYESGFVIDKFPISRPNLTFSTLTVSNMSPEDSSIYLCSVTLSGNTIYFGEGSWLTVV.